Sequencing of this T cell receptor (beta chain) was carried out in a study of blood T cell repertoires in COVID-19. About the study: In each case, the material was cDNA or gDNA derived from T cells, B-cell-depleted T cells, or PBMCs.

The table lists this clone with a few counts. Sequencing was performed with immunoSEQ multiplex PCR; in TCRdb, only in-frame clones are kept and a portion is missing. The sample shows a few hundred thousand clones, over 65% of them seen only once. Germline V lookup: CDR1 LNHNV, CDR2 YYDKDF (reference sequence). This CDR3 has 16 amino acids. V lost 0 bases and J 5 bases, leaving 14 bases between the germline ends. This TCR was sampled from an elderly woman with acute or convalescent COVID-19. The genes are TRBV15 and TRBJ2-1; D perhaps matches TRBD1 (6 bases). The source material was peripheral blood. In DNA, the CDR3 is TGTGCCACCAGCAGAGATCTCGGACAGAGAAACAATGAGCAGTTCTTC. This gives the protein CATSRDLGQRNNEQFF.